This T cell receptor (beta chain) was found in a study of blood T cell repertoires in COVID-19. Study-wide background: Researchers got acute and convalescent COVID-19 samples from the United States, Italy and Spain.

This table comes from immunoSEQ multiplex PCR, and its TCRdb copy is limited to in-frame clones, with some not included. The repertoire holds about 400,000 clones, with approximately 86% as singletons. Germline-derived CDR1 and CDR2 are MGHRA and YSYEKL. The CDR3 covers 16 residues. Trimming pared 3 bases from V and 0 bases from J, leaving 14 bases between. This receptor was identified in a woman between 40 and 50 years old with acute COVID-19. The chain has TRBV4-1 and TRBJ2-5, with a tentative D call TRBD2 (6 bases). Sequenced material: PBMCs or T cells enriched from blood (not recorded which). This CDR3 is CASSQGRRGYQETQYF. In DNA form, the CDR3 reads TGCGCCAGCAGCCAGGGTAGGCGGGGTTACCAAGAGACCCAGTACTTC.